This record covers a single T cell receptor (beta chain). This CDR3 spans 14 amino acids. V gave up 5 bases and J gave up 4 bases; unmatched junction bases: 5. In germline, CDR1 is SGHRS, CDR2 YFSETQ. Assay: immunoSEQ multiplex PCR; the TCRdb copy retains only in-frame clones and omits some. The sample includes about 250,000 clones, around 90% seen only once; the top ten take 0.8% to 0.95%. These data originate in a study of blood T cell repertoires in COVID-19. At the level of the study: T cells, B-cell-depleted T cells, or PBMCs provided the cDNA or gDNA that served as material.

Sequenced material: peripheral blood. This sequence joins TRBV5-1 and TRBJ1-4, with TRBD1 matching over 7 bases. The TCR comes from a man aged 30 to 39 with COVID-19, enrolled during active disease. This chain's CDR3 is CASRTQGNNEKLFF. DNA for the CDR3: TGCGCCAGCAGGACACAGGGGAATAATGAAAAACTGTTTTTT. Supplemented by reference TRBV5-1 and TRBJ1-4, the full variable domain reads KAGVTQTPRYLIKTRGQQVTLSCSPISGHRSVSWYQQTPGQGLQFLFEYFSETQRNKGNFPGRFSGRQFSNSRSEMNVSTLELGDSALYLCASRTQGNNEKLFFGSGTQLSVL.